A single sample is the source of the 9 T cell receptor beta chains below, sequenced in a study of T-cell reconstitution after alpha-beta-depleted transplantation in children. For TCRbeta, the library was prepared with unique molecular identifiers. TCRdb reprocessed the PCR reads with MiXCR, giving one entry per CDR3 protein. Of about 230,000 distinct CDR3 sequences detected, roughly 11% appear once; the ten largest clones hold 28%. Specimen: PBMCs, collected before TCRalphabeta/CD19-depleted stem cell transplant. The origin of the receptors is a child younger than two with acute myeloid leukemia, due to receive a stem cell transplant.

This clonotype was seen repeatedly, ten times or more. The V gene is TRBV5-1, the J gene TRBJ2-3, with D possibly TRBD1 on 6 matching bases. The germline V gene has CDR1 SGHRS and CDR2 YFSETQ. Trimming took off 4 bases at V and 6 bases at J, with 15 bases between the two ends. The CDR3 sequence is 14 residues long. The CDR3 loop reads CASSADRPGDTQYF. The CDR3 nucleotides read TGCGCCAGCAGCGCCGACAGGCCTGGGGATACGCAGTATTTT.

This clonotype appeared many times. This chain uses TRBV7-9 with TRBJ2-5, with 7 bases aligning to TRBD2. V dropped 5 bases and J dropped 5; count of bases not matched to a gene: 14. Germline V gene lookup returns CDR1 SEHNR and CDR2 FQNEAQ (reference sequence). The CDR3 extends over 16 amino acids. CDR3 in DNA: TGTGCCAGCAGCCCCGGCCAGACTAGCATTCATGAGACCCAGTACTTC. Translation: CASSPGQTSIHETQYF.

The chain uses TRBV20-1 and TRBJ1-5; no clear D gene. The germline V and J ends were trimmed by 0 bases and 6 bases, with 12 bases remaining between them. This CDR3 has 14 residues. Germline-derived CDR1 and CDR2 are DFQATT and SNEGSKA (reference sequence). For the CDR3, the DNA is TGCAGTGCTAGAGATCGGAAAGAGGCTCAGCCCCAGCATTTT. This translates into CSARDRKEAQPQHF.

This clonotype was counted ten times or more. The V call is TRBV12-3 or TRBV12-4, the J call TRBJ2-7; 7 bases fit TRBD1. The CDR3 consists of 12 residues. After removal of 4 bases from V and 6 bases from J, the junction contained 3 bases not matched to a gene. CDR3 region: CASSYTGVEQYF. The CDR3 coding sequence is TGTGCCAGCAGTTACACAGGGGTCGAGCAGTACTTC.

This clonotype was observed many times. CDR3 DNA sequence: TGCAGTGCTAGAGATTTGAGGGATGGCTACACCTTC. Translation gives CSARDLRDGYTF. This rearrangement joins TRBV20-1 to TRBJ1-2; D uncertain. This CDR3 has 12 amino acids. V was clipped by 0 bases and J by 6 bases, with 8 bases between them. Germline V gives CDR1 DFQATT, CDR2 SNEGSKA (reference sequence).

This clonotype was observed many times. The chain employs TRBV28 and TRBJ1-5; D uncertain. Per germline, CDR1 MDHEN and CDR2 SYDVKM. Trimming stripped 5 bases from V and 2 bases from J, with 22 bases between. This CDR3 region has 18 residues. The CDR3 coding sequence is TGTGCCAGCAGTACCAAACCCCTTTTGCGGGCCGGCAATCAGCCCCAGCATTTT. This gives the protein CASSTKPLLRAGNQPQHF.

Many counts were recorded for this clonotype. The genes are TRBV20-1 and TRBJ2-7, with 8 bases identical to TRBD2. V was pared by 0 bases and J by 6 bases, with 13 bases of the junction left unmatched. The CDR3 contains 16 residues. The germline V gene has CDR1 DFQATT and CDR2 SNEGSKA (reference sequence). The chain's CDR3 is CSAREGTGTSRLEQYF. As DNA, the CDR3 is TGCAGTGCTAGAGAGGGGACCGGGACTAGTCGGCTCGAGCAGTACTTC.

The V call is TRBV2, the J call TRBJ1-1; 9 bases line up with TRBD1. CDR1 is SNHLY and CDR2 is FYNNEI in the germline V gene. J lost 6 bases, V lost 6 bases, and 14 bases had no gene match. This CDR3 is built from 16 residues. CDR3 sequence (DNA): TGTGCCAGCAGGGGTCCCGGGACAGGGTATGGCTCTGAAGCTTTCTTT. It encodes CASRGPGTGYGSEAFF.

Ten or more counts support this clonotype. This chain uses TRBV5-6 with TRBJ2-2; unclear D gene. Trimming shortened V by 2 bases and J by 7 bases, and 12 bases separated the two germline ends. The length of the CDR3 is 14 residues. The germline V gene has CDR1 SGHDT and CDR2 YYEEEE. Written as DNA, the CDR3 is TGTGCCAGCAGCTTAACGAATAAGGACGGGGAGCTGTTTTTT. Translating it yields CASSLTNKDGELFF. Looking up the rest from reference TRBV5-6 and TRBJ2-2 gives the full variable domain: DAGVTQSPTHLIKTRGQQVTLRCSPKSGHDTVSWYQQALGQGPQFIFQYYEEEERQRGNFPDRFSGHQFPNYSSELNVNALLLGDSALYLCASSLTNKDGELFFGEGSRLTVL.